These T cell receptor beta chains were read from a single sample in a study of CD8+ T cells in alopecia areata. Method: immunoSEQ multiplex PCR; TCRdb's copy keeps in-frame clones and lacks some. The table records around 97,000 clones, about 60% of them present only once. The sequenced material came from CD4+ T cells sorted from blood. The origin of the receptors is a human donor in good health. Both conserved end residues are part of each CDR3. D genes are given only for firm matches. Clone size, where shown, is once, few, many, or a class for clones that have expanded.

V	D	size	J	DNA	CDR3
TRBV29-1	TRBD1	.	TRBJ2-1	TGCAGCGTTGAACAGGGGGCATACAATGAGCAGTTCTTC	CSVEQGAYNEQFF
TRBV7-8	.	many	TRBJ1-1	TGTGCCAGCAGCTCGAGACATGCGTTTACTGAAGCTTTCTTT	CASSSRHAFTEAFF
TRBV2	TRBD1	.	TRBJ1-1	TGTGCCAGCGGGGATTCCGGGACAGTGAACACTGAAGCTTTCTTT	CASGDSGTVNTEAFF
TRBV30	.	few	TRBJ2-7	TGTGCCTGGAGTATAACAGGCTACGAGCAGTACTTC	CAWSITGYEQYF
TRBV30	.	.	TRBJ1-6	TGTGCCTGGATCGCCCGGGGGCTACGTTCACCCCTCCACTTT	CAWIARGLRSPLHF
TRBV6-5	.	few	TRBJ2-3	TGTGCCAGCAAGAGGCAACTAGCTAGCACAGATACGCAGTATTTT	CASKRQLASTDTQYF
TRBV30	.	once	TRBJ2-5	TGTGCCTGGAGTGTGGACGGACAAGAGACCCAGTACTTC	CAWSVDGQETQYF
TRBV5-6	.	.	TRBJ1-6	TGTGCCAGCAGCTTGTTTTCAAGGAGCTCCTATAATTCACCCCTCCACTTT	CASSLFSRSSYNSPLHF
TRBV7-2	TRBD2	.	TRBJ2-7	TGTGCCAGCAGCTCGCGTAAGACTAGCGGGGGCGCCTACGAGCAGTACTTC	CASSSRKTSGGAYEQYF
TRBV4-3	.	.	TRBJ1-1	TGCGCCAGCAGCCAAGAAGTTATATCGGACACTGAAGCTTTCTTT	CASSQEVISDTEAFF
TRBV9	.	.	TRBJ2-4	TGTGCCAGCAGCGTAGCTACGGGGAACATTCAGTACTTC	CASSVATGNIQYF
TRBV30	TRBD1	.	TRBJ1-2	TGTGCCTGGAGTGCGAGACAGGGAATTGATGGCTACACCTTC	CAWSARQGIDGYTF
TRBV7-2	.	.	TRBJ1-5	TGTGCCAGCAGCTTAGATGGGGGGCTCTACAGCAATCAGCCCCAGCATTTT	CASSLDGGLYSNQPQHF
TRBV29-1	.	.	TRBJ2-6	TGCAGCGTTCGGACTGCTGGGGCCAACGTCCTGACTTTC	CSVRTAGANVLTF
TRBV5-1	.	.	TRBJ2-5	TGCGCCAGCAGCCCGGATGGAGCGCAAGAGACCCAGTACTTC	CASSPDGAQETQYF
TRBV30	.	few	TRBJ2-7	TGTGCCTGGAGTGCCTCTTCTTCGCAGTACTTC	CAWSASSSQYF
TRBV7-2	TRBD2	once	TRBJ2-7	TGTGCCAGCAGCTTTACCTGGGGGGGCGAGCAGTACTTC	CASSFTWGGEQYF
TRBV29-1	.	few	TRBJ1-3	TGCAGCGTTGAAGCCACAGGGCGCACCATATATTTT	CSVEATGRTIYF
TRBV9	.	.	TRBJ2-3	TGTGCCAGCAGCGTACTTGCTGTTGGCACAGATACGCAGTATTTT	CASSVLAVGTDTQYF
TRBV2	TRBD2	.	TRBJ2-1	TGTGCCAGCGCCGCTAGCGGGGCCTACAATGAGCAGTTCTTC	CASAASGAYNEQFF
TRBV7-2	.	few	TRBJ2-3	TGTGCCAGCAGCTTGGAGGCAGATACGCAGTATTTT	CASSLEADTQYF
TRBV28	TRBD1	few	TRBJ1-6	TGTGCCAGCAGTCTCCGGACAGGGGATTCACCCCTCCACTTT	CASSLRTGDSPLHF
TRBV27	TRBD2	.	TRBJ2-5	TGTGCCAGCCGGGGGGTCCAAGAGACCCAGTACTTC	CASRGVQETQYF
TRBV10-3	.	few	TRBJ2-7	TGTGCCACCGCTTCGCTAACATCCTACGAGCAGTACTTC	CATASLTSYEQYF
TRBV6-1	.	.	TRBJ2-3	TGTGCCAGCAGTGAACTGCCCCGAACAGATACGCAGTATTTT	CASSELPRTDTQYF
TRBV7-2	.	once	TRBJ2-3	TGTGCCAGCAAAGTGATCGGGGGAGATACGCAGTATTTT	CASKVIGGDTQYF
TRBV11-2	.	.	TRBJ2-2	TGTGCCAGCAGCTTAACGGACACCGGGGAGCTGTTTTTT	CASSLTDTGELFF
TRBV7-2	.	.	TRBJ2-5	TGTGCCAGCAGCTCAAGCGGGCCCCCCGGGAAGACCCAGTACTTC	CASSSSGPPGKTQYF
TRBV13	.	.	TRBJ2-5	TGTGCCAGCAGCTTAGTTAGTCGCCAAGAGACCCAGTACTTC	CASSLVSRQETQYF
TRBV28	.	once	TRBJ2-4	TGTGCCAGCAGCGATGGACAGATTCAAAACATTCAGTACTTC	CASSDGQIQNIQYF
TRBV5-1	.	few	TRBJ2-6	TGCGCCAGCAGCACACCCGAGACTGGGGCCAACGTCCTGACTTTC	CASSTPETGANVLTF
TRBV7-9	TRBD1	.	TRBJ2-5	TGTGCCAGCAGCTTAGGCTTGGACAGGAGAAAACAAGAGACCCAGTACTTC	CASSLGLDRRKQETQYF
TRBV29-1	.	few	TRBJ1-1	TGCAGCGTTGAAGATACCCAGGGAGGAGGTGGAACTGAAGCTTTCTTT	CSVEDTQGGGGTEAFF
TRBV14	TRBD1	few	TRBJ1-6	TGTGCCAGCAGCCGAGAGTGGACAGGGGGGCTTTCACCCCTCCACTTT	CASSREWTGGLSPLHF
TRBV7-9	.	.	TRBJ2-7	TGTGCCAGCAGCTACTCGCCCTCTCAGAGGGAGCAGTACTTC	CASSYSPSQREQYF
TRBV5-6	TRBD1	once	TRBJ2-7	TGTGCCAGCAGCGACCGGACAGGGGGTTCCTACGAGCAGTACTTC	CASSDRTGGSYEQYF
TRBV29-1	.	.	TRBJ1-1	TGCAGCGTTGATGGGAACACTGAAGCTTTCTTT	CSVDGNTEAFF
TRBV15	.	.	TRBJ2-7	TGTGCCACCAGCAGAGATAAGATCTCCTACGAGCAGTACTTC	CATSRDKISYEQYF
TRBV5-1	.	few	TRBJ1-1	TGCGCCAGCAGCCCGACCCGACTGGTACCTGAAGCTTTCTTT	CASSPTRLVPEAFF